This is a list of T cell receptor beta chains from one sample in a study of human T cells and chemical hapten exposure. TCRdb reanalysed the RACE reads using MiXCR and keeps one entry per CDR3 protein. The data contain around 60,000 distinct CDR3 sequences, about 7% of them singletons. Sequences were derived from whole blood, sampled in connection with sensitization to the hapten diphenylcyclopropenone (DPC). Every receptor here comes from a woman younger than 45 with alopecia areata. Some clones in this sample may be carry-over from other donors' samples. The CDR3 runs from the conserved cysteine through the conserved F or W. A D gene is named only where the DNA matches it firmly. Clone size is stated in some rows and not others, as once, few, many or a class when expanded.

V	J	D	size	DNA	CDR3
TRBV12-5	TRBJ1-3	-	many	TGTGCTAGTGGTTTGGGCGCGATAACTGGAAACACCATATATTTT	CASGLGAITGNTIYF
TRBV5-1	TRBJ1-2	-	-	TGCGCCAGCAGCTTGGAAGGGGAAGCATCAGATGGCTACACCTTC	CASSLEGEASDGYTF
TRBV18	TRBJ2-1	-	many	TGTGCCAGCTCACCACGGGGATTGGGTTACAATGAGCAGTTCTTC	CASSPRGLGYNEQFF
TRBV4-1	TRBJ1-1	-	many	TGCGCCAGCAGCCAAGGGACACTAGCGTGGGGAGAAGCTTTCTTT	CASSQGTLAWGEAFF
TRBV24-1	TRBJ2-7	-	many	TGTGCCACCAGTGCCAAGGACAACTACGAGCAGTACTTC	CATSAKDNYEQYF
TRBV3-1	TRBJ2-7	-	many	TGTGCCAGCAGCCAAGAAGAGTCCCGTTCCTACGAGCAGTACTTC	CASSQEESRSYEQYF
TRBV6-2/TRBV6-3	TRBJ1-1	TRBD1	many	TGTGCCAGCAGTCGCCGAGGACAGGGGAAGGCTGAAGCTTTCTTT	CASSRRGQGKAEAFF
TRBV5-6	TRBJ1-4	-	few	TGTGCCAGCAGCTACGGACCCTTACCAAATGAAAAACTGTTTTTT	CASSYGPLPNEKLFF
TRBV20-1	TRBJ1-4	TRBD1	many	TGCAGTGCTAGAAAGCAGGGGGCCGGAACTAATGAAAAACTGTTTTTT	CSARKQGAGTNEKLFF
TRBV6-1	TRBJ2-7	TRBD1	many	TGTGCCAGCAGTCGGGACAGGGTCGGCGAGCAGTACTTC	CASSRDRVGEQYF
TRBV11-2	TRBJ2-3	TRBD2	many	TGTGCCAGCAGCTCCCGACTAGCGATAGGTCTCACAGATACGCAGTATTTT	CASSSRLAIGLTDTQYF
TRBV2	TRBJ1-1	TRBD1	many	TGTGCCAGCAGGCTGGGGACAGAGACTGAAGCTTTCTTT	CASRLGTETEAFF
TRBV12-5	TRBJ1-2	-	many	TGTGCTAGTGGCCAACAAAAGAGGGGCGTTGGCTACACCTTC	CASGQQKRGVGYTF
TRBV7-9	TRBJ2-7	-	-	TGTGCCAGCAGCTCCTTGGGACAACTCGAGACAGACGAGCAGTACTTC	CASSSLGQLETDEQYF